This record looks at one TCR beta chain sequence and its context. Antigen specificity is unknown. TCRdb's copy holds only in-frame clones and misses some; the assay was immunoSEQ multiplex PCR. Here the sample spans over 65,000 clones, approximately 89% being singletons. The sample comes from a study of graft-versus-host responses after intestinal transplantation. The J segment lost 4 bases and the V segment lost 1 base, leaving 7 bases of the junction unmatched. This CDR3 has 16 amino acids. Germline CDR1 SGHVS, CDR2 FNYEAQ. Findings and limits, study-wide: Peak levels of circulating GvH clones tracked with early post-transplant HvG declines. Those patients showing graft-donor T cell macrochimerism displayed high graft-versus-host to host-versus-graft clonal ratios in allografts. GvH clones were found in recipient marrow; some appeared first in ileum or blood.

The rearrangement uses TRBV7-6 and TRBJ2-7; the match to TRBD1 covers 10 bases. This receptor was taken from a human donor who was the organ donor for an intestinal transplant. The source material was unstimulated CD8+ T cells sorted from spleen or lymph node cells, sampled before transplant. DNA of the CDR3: TGTGCCAGCAGCTTAGGGACGGGACAGGGGACGTACGAGCAGTACTTC. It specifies CASSLGTGQGTYEQYF.